The sequence of this T cell receptor (beta chain) was determined in a study of blood T cell repertoires in COVID-19. Study background: The United States, Italy and Spain provided the acute and convalescent COVID-19 samples. The cDNA or gDNA used as material had been derived from T cells, B-cell-depleted T cells, or PBMCs.

CDR3 size: 15 residues. Trimming shortened V by 0 bases and J by 1 base, and 11 bases separated the two germline ends. Germline V gene sequence: CDR1 SGHDT, CDR2 YYEEEE. The repertoire was sequenced with immunoSEQ multiplex PCR; TCRdb's copy has only in-frame clones and lacks some. The sample carries more than 25,000 clones, about 89% recorded once. J is TRBJ2-7 and V is TRBV5-6; perhaps TRBD1 as D (6 bases). The sample was peripheral blood. The sequence came from a human donor in a cohort sampled during active COVID-19. The CDR3 coding sequence is TGTGCCAGCAGCTTGGGGGGACAAGTATCCTACGAGCAGTACTTC. Residues: CASSLGGQVSYEQYF. Full variable domain (rest looked up from reference TRBV5-6 and TRBJ2-7): DAGVTQSPTHLIKTRGQQVTLRCSPKSGHDTVSWYQQALGQGPQFIFQYYEEEERQRGNFPDRFSGHQFPNYSSELNVNALLLGDSALYLCASSLGGQVSYEQYFGPGTRLTVT.